This TCR beta chain was recovered during a study of cytomegalovirus exposure and HLA in healthy donors. V lost 1 base, J lost 4 bases, and 7 bases lay in between. The CDR3 loop spans 13 amino acids. Germline CDR1 is MNHEY and CDR2 is SVGAGI. Findings and limits, study-wide: It was only CMV serostatus that was available as immune exposure information. Researchers reported in a later analysis that common viral pathogens appeared linked to several top clusters. Rare sequences made up most TCRs, while some public TCRs were found in many donors.

As to this clone: Its antigen is unidentified.

This PCR relied on a set of 60 Vbeta primers and 13 Jbeta primers. Original methodology: There were tens of millions of unique TCR beta chains by a later count, and 10 million to 12 million of them were shared. Repertoires were generated with immunoSEQ multiplex PCR, while TCRdb's copy carries only in-frame clones and drops some. Clone size and V and J calls were adopted from that table, with D and trimming inferred from the DNA. The sample holds about 190,000 clones, around 75% seen once. The chain employs TRBV6-5 and TRBJ1-1, with a weak D call TRBD1 (5 bases). The source material was PBMCs. The receptor's source is a man in his forties or fifties in good health and CMV-seropositive. Here the CDR3 DNA reads TGTGCCAGCAGTTACTTCGGGGGCACTGAAGCTTTCTTT. The encoded protein is CASSYFGGTEAFF.